The table lists the clone carrying this T cell receptor (beta chain) with a few counts. Its antigen is still unknown. Researchers barred patients who had uncontrolled infection, other autoimmune disease, pregnancy or lactation. Every diagnosis used clinical symptoms, serum thyroxine and TRAb, thyroid ultrasound and orbital computed tomography. These data belong to a study of T cells in Graves' hyperthyroidism and ophthalmopathy. RNA transcripts yielded amplified TCR beta CDR3 regions. First-round RT-PCR with HTBI primers amplified the TCR CDR3 region. In TCRdb, the multiplex PCR reads were re-called with MiXCR into one record per CDR3 protein. In the table there are 540,000 or so distinct CDR3 sequences, 46% of which are singletons. This CDR3 has 19 amino acids. Trimming at V came to 4 bases and at J to 7 bases, leaving 22 bases not matched to a gene. CDR1 and CDR2 (germline): DFQATT, SNEGSKA (reference sequence).

General study findings and limits: Blood samples included most of the expanded thyroid clonotypes exceeding 0.001. In the analysis, a 13 V-J model separated ophthalmopathy from stable hyperthyroidism.

This receptor was taken from an adult woman with Graves' disease, either hyperthyroidism or ophthalmopathy (not recorded which). Sequences were obtained from peripheral blood or thyroid tissue (not recorded which). The chain links TRBV20-1 to TRBJ1-4, with 9 bases fitting TRBD1. CDR3 bases: TGCAGTGCTACCGGGACAGCAGGACAGGGGTCGTGGATAGGTGAAAAACTGTTTTTT. The encoded protein is CSATGTAGQGSWIGEKLFF.